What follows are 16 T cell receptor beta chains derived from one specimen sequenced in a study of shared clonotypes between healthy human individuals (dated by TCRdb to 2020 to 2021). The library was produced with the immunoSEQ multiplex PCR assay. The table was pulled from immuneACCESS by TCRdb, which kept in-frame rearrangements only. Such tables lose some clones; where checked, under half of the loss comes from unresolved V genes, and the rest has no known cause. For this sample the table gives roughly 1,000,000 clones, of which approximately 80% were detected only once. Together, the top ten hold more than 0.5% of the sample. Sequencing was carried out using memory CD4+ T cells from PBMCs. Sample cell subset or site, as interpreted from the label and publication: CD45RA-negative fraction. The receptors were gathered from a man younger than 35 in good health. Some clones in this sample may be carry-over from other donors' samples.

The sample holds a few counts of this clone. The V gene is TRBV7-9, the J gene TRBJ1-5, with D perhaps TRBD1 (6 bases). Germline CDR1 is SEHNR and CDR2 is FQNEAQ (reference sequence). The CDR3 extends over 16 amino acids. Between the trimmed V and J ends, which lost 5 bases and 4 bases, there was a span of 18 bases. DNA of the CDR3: TGTGCCAGCAGCGCCGGACAGCCGAGGGGAAATCAGCCCCAGCATTTT. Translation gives CASSAGQPRGNQPQHF.

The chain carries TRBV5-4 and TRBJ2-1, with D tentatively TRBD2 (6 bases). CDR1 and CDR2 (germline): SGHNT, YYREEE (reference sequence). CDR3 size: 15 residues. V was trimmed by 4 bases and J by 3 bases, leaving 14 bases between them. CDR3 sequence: CASSAPGENYNEQFF. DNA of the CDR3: TGTGCCAGCAGCGCCCCGGGGGAGAACTACAATGAGCAGTTCTTC.

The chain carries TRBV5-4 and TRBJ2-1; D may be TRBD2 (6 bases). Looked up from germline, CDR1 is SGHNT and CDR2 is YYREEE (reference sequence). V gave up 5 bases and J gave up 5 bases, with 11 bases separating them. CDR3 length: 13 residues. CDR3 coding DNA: TGTGCCAGCAGTATGGACTACAACAATGAGCAGTTCTTC. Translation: CASSMDYNNEQFF.

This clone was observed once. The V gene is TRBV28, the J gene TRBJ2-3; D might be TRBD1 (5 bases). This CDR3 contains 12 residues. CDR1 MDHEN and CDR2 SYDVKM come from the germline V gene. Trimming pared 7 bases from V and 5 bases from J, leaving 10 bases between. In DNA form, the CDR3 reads TGTGCCAGCACACAGGCCCTAGATACGCAGTATTTT. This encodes CASTQALDTQYF.

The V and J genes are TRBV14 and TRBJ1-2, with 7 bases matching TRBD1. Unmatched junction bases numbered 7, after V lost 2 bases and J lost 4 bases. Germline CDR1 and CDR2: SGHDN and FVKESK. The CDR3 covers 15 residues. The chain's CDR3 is CASSQQPQGTYGYTF. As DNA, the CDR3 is TGTGCCAGCAGCCAACAGCCACAGGGGACCTATGGCTACACCTTC.

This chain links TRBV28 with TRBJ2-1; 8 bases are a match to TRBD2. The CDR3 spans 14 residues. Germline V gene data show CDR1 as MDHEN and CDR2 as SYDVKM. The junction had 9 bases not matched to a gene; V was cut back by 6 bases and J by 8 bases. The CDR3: CASRMGGRNDEQFF. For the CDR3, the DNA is TGTGCCAGCAGGATGGGCGGGAGGAACGATGAGCAGTTCTTC.

The CDR3 protein is CASSRGLSYRNEQFF. CDR3 nucleotide sequence: TGTGCCAGCAGCCGCGGACTGAGCTACCGCAATGAGCAGTTCTTC. The chain recombines TRBV28 with TRBJ2-1, with TRBD2 as a possible D gene (5 bases). V lost 6 bases, J lost 6 bases, and 18 bases lay in between. From germline, CDR1 is MDHEN and CDR2 SYDVKM. This CDR3 is 15 amino acids long.

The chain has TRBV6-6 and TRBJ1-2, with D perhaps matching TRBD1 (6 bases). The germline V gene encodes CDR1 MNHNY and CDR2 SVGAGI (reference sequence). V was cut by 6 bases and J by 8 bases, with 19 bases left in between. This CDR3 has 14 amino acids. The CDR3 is CASRPRRGAGGYTF. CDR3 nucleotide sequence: TGTGCCAGCAGGCCTAGACGGGGGGCTGGCGGCTACACCTTC.

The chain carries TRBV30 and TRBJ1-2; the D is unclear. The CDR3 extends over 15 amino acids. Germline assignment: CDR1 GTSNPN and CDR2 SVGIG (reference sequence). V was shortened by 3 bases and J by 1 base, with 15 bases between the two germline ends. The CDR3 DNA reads TGTGCCTGGAGAGAACCATCTCCTCGTAACTATGGCTACACCTTC. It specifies CAWREPSPRNYGYTF.

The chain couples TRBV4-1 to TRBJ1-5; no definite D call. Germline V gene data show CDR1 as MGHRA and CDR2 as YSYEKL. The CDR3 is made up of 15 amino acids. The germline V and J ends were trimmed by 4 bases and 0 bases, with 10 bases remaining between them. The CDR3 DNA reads TGCGCCAGCAGCCTGCGGGAGGATAGCAATCAGCCCCAGCATTTT. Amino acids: CASSLREDSNQPQHF.

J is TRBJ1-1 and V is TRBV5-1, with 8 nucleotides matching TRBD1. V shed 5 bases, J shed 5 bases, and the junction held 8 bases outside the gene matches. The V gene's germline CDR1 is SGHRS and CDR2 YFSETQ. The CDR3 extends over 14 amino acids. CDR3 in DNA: TGCGCCAGCAGATTAGGACAGGGTGGGACTGAAGCTTTCTTT. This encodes CASRLGQGGTEAFF.

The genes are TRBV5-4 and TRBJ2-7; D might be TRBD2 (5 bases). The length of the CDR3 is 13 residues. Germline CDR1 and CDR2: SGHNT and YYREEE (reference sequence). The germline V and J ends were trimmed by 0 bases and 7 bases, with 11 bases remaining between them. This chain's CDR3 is CASSLVTRGEQYF. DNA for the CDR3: TGTGCCAGCAGCTTGGTCACAAGAGGGGAGCAGTACTTC.

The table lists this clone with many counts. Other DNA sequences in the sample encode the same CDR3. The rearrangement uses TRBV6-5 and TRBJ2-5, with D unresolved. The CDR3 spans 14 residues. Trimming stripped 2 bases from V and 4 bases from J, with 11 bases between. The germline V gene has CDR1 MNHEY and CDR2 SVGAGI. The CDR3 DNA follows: TGTGCCAGCAGTTACGTCGGGCTGGGAGAGACCCAGTACTTC. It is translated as CASSYVGLGETQYF.

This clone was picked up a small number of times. This chain's CDR3 is CAWSVREWPQHF. The CDR3 region has the DNA TGTGCCTGGAGTGTACGTGAATGGCCCCAGCATTTT. The chain has TRBV30 and TRBJ1-5; D gene ambiguous. In germline, CDR1 is GTSNPN, CDR2 SVGIG (reference sequence). The CDR3 is made up of 12 amino acids. With 0 bases removed from V and 9 bases from J, the gap between germline ends came to 9 bases.

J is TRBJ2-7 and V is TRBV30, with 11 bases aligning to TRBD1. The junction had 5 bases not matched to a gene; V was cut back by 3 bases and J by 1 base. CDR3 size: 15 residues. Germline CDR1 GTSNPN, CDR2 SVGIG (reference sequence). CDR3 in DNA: TGTGCCTGGAGCGGCGGACAGGGGGCGTCCTACGAGCAGTACTTC. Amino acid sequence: CAWSGGQGASYEQYF.

In DNA form, the CDR3 reads TGTGCCAGCAGCCCAAGGCTCGGGACAGCAAACTACGAGCAGTACTTC. Encoded protein: CASSPRLGTANYEQYF. The chain uses TRBV27 and TRBJ2-7; the match to TRBD1 covers 7 bases. Germline CDR1 MNHEY, CDR2 SMNVEV (reference sequence). V dropped 6 bases and J dropped 3; count of bases not matched to a gene: 14. This CDR3 has 16 residues.